The clone carrying this TCR beta chain was counted a few times. Its cognate antigen is unknown. With a much larger clone just one base away, this may be a read error. TCR alpha and beta CDR3 regions were amplified from RNA using iRepertoire nested multiplex PCR. Input was about 100-450 ng of tissue mRNA or PBMC total RNA. One entry per CDR3 protein results from TCRdb running MiXCR on the multiplex PCR reads. Of over 90,000 distinct CDR3 sequences in the sample, around 30% were seen once. This entry comes from a study of glioma-infiltrating T cells. The CDR3 loop spans 12 amino acids. Per the germline V gene, CDR1 is SGHTA and CDR2 is FQGNSA. Study conclusions and caveats: Only very few CDR3 sequences appeared in both tissue and blood. Non-neoplastic patients had below-expected tissue-blood divergence, while all gliomas exceeded expectation.

The receptor was derived from a human donor with low-grade glioma or glioblastoma, undergoing nonglioma brain surgery, or in good health (not recorded which). Sequencing used glioma tissue, nonneoplastic brain tissue, or PBMCs (not recorded which). The chain employs TRBV7-2 and TRBJ2-7; no definite D call. The CDR3 coding sequence is TGTGCCAGCACCTTAGTTGCTTACGAGCAGTACTTC. Its protein is CASTLVAYEQYF.